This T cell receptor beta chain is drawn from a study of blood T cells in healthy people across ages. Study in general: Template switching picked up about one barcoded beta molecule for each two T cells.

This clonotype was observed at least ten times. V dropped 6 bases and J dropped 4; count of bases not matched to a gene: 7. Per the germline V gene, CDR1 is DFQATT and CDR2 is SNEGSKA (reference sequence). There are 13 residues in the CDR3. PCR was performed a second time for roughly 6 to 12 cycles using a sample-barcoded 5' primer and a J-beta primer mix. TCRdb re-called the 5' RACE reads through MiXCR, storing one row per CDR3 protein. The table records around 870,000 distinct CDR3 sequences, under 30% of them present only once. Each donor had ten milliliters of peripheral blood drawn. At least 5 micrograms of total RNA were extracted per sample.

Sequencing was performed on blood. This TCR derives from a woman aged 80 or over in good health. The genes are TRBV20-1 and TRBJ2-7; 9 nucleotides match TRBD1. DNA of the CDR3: TGCAGTGCGGAGGGACAGGGTCGGTACGAGCAGTACTTC. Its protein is CSAEGQGRYEQYF.